A selection of T cell receptor beta chains follows, all from one sample in a study of CD8 T cells in ankylosing spondylitis. MiXCR, run by TCRdb on the 5' RACE reads, gives a single entry per CDR3 protein. The repertoire holds 400,000 or so distinct CDR3 sequences, with roughly a quarter as singletons. Sequenced sample: blood, either unsorted or a sorted T cell fraction (not recorded which). Source of these receptors: a male donor with ankylosing spondylitis. The CDR3 runs from the conserved cysteine through the conserved F or W. A D gene is named only where the DNA matches it firmly. Clone size is shown for a subset of rows, as once, few, many or a class of expanded clone.

v_gene	d_gene	j_gene	abundance	CDR3nt	CDR3aa
TRBV5-6	TRBD2	TRBJ2-2	few	TGTGCCAGCAACCAACTAGCGGGAGTCGTGGCCGGGGAGCTGTTTTTT	CASNQLAGVVAGELFF
TRBV27	TRBD2	TRBJ2-1	.	TGTGCCAGCAGTTGGGCGGGGATAAGGGACGGGGGGTCCTACAATGAGCAGTTCTTC	CASSWAGIRDGGSYNEQFF
TRBV20-1	TRBD2	TRBJ2-1	.	TGCAGTGCTAGGGACCGACTAGCGGGATCCAATGAGCAGTTCTTC	CSARDRLAGSNEQFF
TRBV20-1	TRBD2	TRBJ2-1	.	TGCAGTGCTAGACTAGCGGCCACCTACAATGAGCAGTTCTTC	CSARLAATYNEQFF
TRBV27	.	TRBJ1-1	.	TGTGCCAGCAGTCCGTCGACAGGTTTCATGAACACTGAAGCTTTCTTT	CASSPSTGFMNTEAFF
TRBV5-1	.	TRBJ2-4	.	TGCGCCAGCAGCTTGGCCAGGTGGGACATTCAGTACTTC	CASSLARWDIQYF
TRBV11-2	.	TRBJ2-2	.	TGTGCCAGCAGCCCCGTGCCTAGCCCGAACACCGGGGAGCTGTTTTTT	CASSPVPSPNTGELFF
TRBV10-3	.	TRBJ2-3	.	TGTGCCATTAAGCAGAGCACAGATACGCAGTATTTT	CAIKQSTDTQYF
TRBV20-1	.	TRBJ2-1	.	TGCAGTGCTAGCGGGGCAGCCTACAATGAGCAGTTCTTC	CSASGAAYNEQFF
TRBV30	.	TRBJ2-1	few	TGTGCCTGGAACAAGTACAATGAGCAGTTCTTC	CAWNKYNEQFF
TRBV20-1	.	TRBJ2-1	.	TGCAGTGCTAATCCTCGGGAGCGGGAGCAGTTCTTC	CSANPREREQFF
TRBV20-1	.	TRBJ1-1	many	TGCAGTGCTAGAGGCCTGGGGGGGAACACTGAAGCTTTCTTT	CSARGLGGNTEAFF
TRBV6-1	TRBD2	TRBJ2-1	.	TGTGCCAGCAGTCGGGAGGCCCTTAATAACAATGAGCAGTTCTTC	CASSREALNNNEQFF
TRBV7-8	TRBD2	TRBJ2-1	once	TGTGCCAGCAGCTCGACCTTAGCGGGAGGGCCTGTGGATGAGCAGTTCTTC	CASSSTLAGGPVDEQFF
TRBV15	.	TRBJ2-3	few	TGTGCCACCAGCAGAACACCAAGCGGGAGCACAGATACGCAGTATTTT	CATSRTPSGSTDTQYF
TRBV6-1	TRBD1	TRBJ1-4	few	TGTGCCAGCAGTCGGGGACAGGCGAAGAATGAAAAACTGTTTTTT	CASSRGQAKNEKLFF
TRBV7-8	.	TRBJ1-2	.	TGTGCCAGCAGCCAAGCGGGGAGGCAGGGTCCCTATGGCTACACCTTC	CASSQAGRQGPYGYTF
TRBV2	TRBD1	TRBJ2-4	.	TGTGCCAGCAGCCTGGACAGGCCGTACTTC	CASSLDRPYF
TRBV12-3/TRBV12-4	TRBD1	TRBJ1-4	few	TGTGCCAGCAGTGCGGGACAGGGGTTTGCTGAAAAACTGTTTTTT	CASSAGQGFAEKLFF
TRBV7-9	.	TRBJ1-6	few	TGTGCCAGCAGCCCTCGACAGATTAATTCACCCCTCCACTTT	CASSPRQINSPLHF
TRBV29-1	.	TRBJ2-7	many	TGCAGCGTCCCCCAGCACGGACTCTCCTACGAGCAGTACTTC	CSVPQHGLSYEQYF
TRBV5-1	.	TRBJ2-5	.	TGCGCCAGCAGCGTCCGAGGGGGAGGAGAAGAGACCCAGTACTTC	CASSVRGGGEETQYF
TRBV12-3/TRBV12-4	.	TRBJ1-6	few	TGTGCCAGCAGTTTGGGGGGGGAGACACCCCTCCACTTT	CASSLGGETPLHF
TRBV3-1	TRBD2	TRBJ2-1	.	TGTGCCAGCAGCCACGTTAGCGGGAGGAACAATGAGCAGTTCTTC	CASSHVSGRNNEQFF
TRBV11-2	TRBD2	TRBJ2-3	few	TGTGCCAGCAGTTTAGTAGCGGGAGCGGGCACAGATACGCAGTATTTT	CASSLVAGAGTDTQYF
TRBV19	TRBD1	TRBJ1-5	.	TGTGCCAGTAGTGTGAGGACAGGCGATGGCCGGTTGGATCAGCCCCAGCATTTT	CASSVRTGDGRLDQPQHF
TRBV11-2	.	TRBJ2-1	.	TGTGCCAGCAGCTTATTTGGTGACTACTACAATGAGCAGTTCTTC	CASSLFGDYYNEQFF
TRBV19	.	TRBJ2-3	once	TGTGCCAGTAGTATCGCGGCGGATACGCAGTATTTT	CASSIAADTQYF
TRBV28	.	TRBJ2-3	.	TGTGCCAGCAGACCCAGGGACGCGAGGGTTCTAAGCACAGATACGCAGTATTTT	CASRPRDARVLSTDTQYF
TRBV4-1	.	TRBJ2-5	many	TGCGCCAGCAGCCAAGATAGGGGTCGTGAGACCCAGTACTTC	CASSQDRGRETQYF
TRBV6-1	.	TRBJ2-1	.	TGTGCCAGCAGTGAAGCGAGCGGACGTCGAGGCAATGAGCAGTTCTTC	CASSEASGRRGNEQFF
TRBV12-3/TRBV12-4	.	TRBJ1-3	many	TGTGCCAGCAGTTTCAAGCAACACTCTGGAAACACCATATATTTT	CASSFKQHSGNTIYF
TRBV24-1	.	TRBJ2-3	many	TGTGCCACCAGTGATCCCCGACAAGGCTCAGATACGCAGTATTTT	CATSDPRQGSDTQYF